This T cell receptor beta chain was identified in a study of cytomegalovirus exposure and HLA in healthy donors. The donors comprised healthy bone marrow donors. Germline loops: CDR1 MGHDK, CDR2 SYGVNS. The ends were cut back, 0 bases at V and 4 bases at J, with 9 bases in the middle. The length of the CDR3 is 14 residues. The PCR used 60 Vbeta and 13 Jbeta primers. The assay was immunoSEQ multiplex PCR, and TCRdb's table has in-frame clones only and misses some. The sample holds some 190,000 clones, almost 80% seen once. This receptor was taken from a young woman in good health and CMV-seronegative. The sequencing sample was made of PBMCs. The genes are TRBV25-1 and TRBJ1-1; D unclear. The CDR3 spells CASSEYKGSTEAFF. CDR3 DNA sequence: TGTGCCAGCAGTGAATATAAAGGGAGCACTGAAGCTTTCTTT.